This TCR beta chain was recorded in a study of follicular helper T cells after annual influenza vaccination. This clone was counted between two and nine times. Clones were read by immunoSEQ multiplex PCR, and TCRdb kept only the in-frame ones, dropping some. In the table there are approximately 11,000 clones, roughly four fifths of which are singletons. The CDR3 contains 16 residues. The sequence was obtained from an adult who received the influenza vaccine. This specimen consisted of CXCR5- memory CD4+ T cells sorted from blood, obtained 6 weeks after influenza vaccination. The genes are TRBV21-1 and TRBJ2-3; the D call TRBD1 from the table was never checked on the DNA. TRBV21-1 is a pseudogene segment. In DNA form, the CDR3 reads TGTGCCAGCAGCAATATAACAGGGCTGGACACAGATACGCAGTATTTT. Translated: CASSNITGLDTDTQYF.